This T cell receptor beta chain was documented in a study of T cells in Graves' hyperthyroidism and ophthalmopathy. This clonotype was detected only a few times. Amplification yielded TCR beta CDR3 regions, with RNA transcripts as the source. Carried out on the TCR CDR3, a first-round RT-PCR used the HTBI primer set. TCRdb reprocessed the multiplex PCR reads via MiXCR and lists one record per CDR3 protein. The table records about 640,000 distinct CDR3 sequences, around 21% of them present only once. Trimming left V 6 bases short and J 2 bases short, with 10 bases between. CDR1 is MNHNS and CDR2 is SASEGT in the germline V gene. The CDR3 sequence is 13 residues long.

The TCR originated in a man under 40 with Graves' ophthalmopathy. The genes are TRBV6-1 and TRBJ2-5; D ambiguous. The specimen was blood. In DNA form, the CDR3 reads TGTGCCAGCAGAGGACCTTCTCAAGAGACCCAGTACTTC. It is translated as CASRGPSQETQYF.